This TCR beta chain was identified in a study of early T cells in non-severe SARS-CoV-2 infection. Study-level information: Sequencing input comprised bulk RNA from unsorted whole blood; chain pairing was not available. Findings and caveats of the study: Anti-spike CD8 responses were favored in VDJdb matching, and private and CD4 specificities were missed.

CDR3 size: 18 residues. The germline CDR1 and CDR2 sequences are LGHDT and YNNKEL (reference sequence). The germline V and J ends were trimmed by 5 bases and 3 bases, with 25 bases remaining between them. Unique molecular identifiers (one per individual cDNA molecule) were attached. Via MiXCR, TCRdb re-called the 5' RACE reads, giving one row per CDR3 protein. In the table there are over 25,000 distinct CDR3 sequences, roughly 5% of which are singletons. At least ten counts were recorded for this clonotype. The antigen is not known. This chain joins TRBV3-1 and TRBJ1-1; D possibly corresponds to TRBD1 (6 bases). Sequences were obtained from whole blood. The origin of this receptor is an adult who was a healthcare worker with PCR-confirmed SARS-CoV-2 infection or an uninfected control (not recorded which). For the CDR3, the DNA is TGTGCCAGCAGCTTGGTCTGGTCGGCGCAGGGGCGGGACACTGAAGCTTTCTTT. Its translation is CASSLVWSAQGRDTEAFF.